This TCR beta chain was profiled in a study of CD8+CD57+ T cells in acquired aplastic anemia. Patients chosen for sequencing had CD8+CD57+ cells that had expanded, as shown by flow cytometry. Genomic DNA, the template, was used for profiling of the TCR beta VDJ and CDR3. TCRdb called the reads again in MiXCR, with one record for every CDR3 protein. The sample records 150,000 or so distinct CDR3 sequences, 45% to 50% being singletons. Many counts were recorded for this clonotype. The germline gives CDR1 DFQATT, CDR2 SNEGSKA (reference sequence). Trimming at V came to 1 base and at J to 5 bases, leaving 5 bases not matched to a gene. The CDR3 spans 15 residues.

The specimen was sorted CD4+, CD8+, or CD8+CD57+ T cells (not recorded which) from PBMCs. This TCR was recovered from a human donor with aplastic anemia. This rearrangement joins TRBV20-1 to TRBJ2-1, with 10 bases lining up with TRBD2. Here the CDR3 reads CSARGWLAGDNEQFF. The CDR3 region has the DNA TGCAGTGCTAGAGGGTGGCTAGCGGGAGACAATGAGCAGTTCTTC.